This T cell receptor beta chain was captured in a study of control samples from healthy donors and cancer patients. Generated by immunoSEQ multiplex PCR, the TCRdb table keeps only in-frame clones and is missing some. The table has 8,500 to 11,000 clones, around 90% seen once; the top ten hold about a fifth. CDR3 length: 16 residues. The germline gives CDR1 SGHRS, CDR2 YFSETQ. The V gene end was trimmed by 0 bases and the J gene end by 3 bases; junction bases not matched to a gene: 1. The clonotype originates from a man between 60 and 75 years old with colorectal cancer. The sample comprised PBMCs. This chain joins TRBV5-1 and TRBJ2-3, with 13 bases lining up with TRBD2. The CDR3 is CASSLGGLAGTDTQYF. The CDR3 DNA is TGCGCCAGCAGCTTGGGGGGACTAGCGGGGACAGATACGCAGTATTTT.